The clone carrying this TCR beta chain ranks as medium-sized. Its antigen remains unknown. This record comes from a study of T cells in localized non-small cell lung cancer. TCRdb keeps only in-frame clones here, not all; method: immunoSEQ multiplex PCR. This sample has more than 850 clones, with roughly 20% found just once. Findings and limits, study-wide: A median of around 60 of the top 100 tumor clones appeared in adjacent lung, which was paired and uninvolved. T cell clonality was highest in uninvolved adjacent lung, above tumor.

CDR3 size: 15 residues. From germline, CDR1 is SGHNT and CDR2 YENEEA. V was shortened by 7 bases and J by 0 bases, with 14 bases between the two germline ends. V gene TRBV11-3 combines with J gene TRBJ2-3; TRBD2 might be the D (6 bases). The sample in question was normal lung tissue next to the tumor, obtained before any cancer treatment. This TCR was sampled from a man aged 40 to 75 with stage III lung adenocarcinoma. This CDR3 reads CASTFGGTSTDTQYF. CDR3 DNA: TGTGCCAGCACTTTTGGGGGGACTAGCACAGATACGCAGTATTTT.